These 30 T cell receptor beta chains originate from one sample sequenced in a study of graft-versus-host responses after intestinal transplantation. Repertoires were generated with immunoSEQ multiplex PCR, while TCRdb's copy carries only in-frame clones and drops some. The sample lists just over 20,000 clones, approximately 89% occurring once. This sample comprised PBMCs, obtained about 69 days after intestinal transplantation. These receptors all stem from a human patient who received an intestinal transplant, so some T cells may come from the graft donor.

The J gene is TRBJ2-1, the V gene TRBV4-2, with D maybe TRBD2 (7 bases). CDR1 is LGHNA and CDR2 is YNFKEQ in the germline V gene. Trimming left V 0 bases short and J 6 bases short, with 15 bases between. The CDR3 covers 16 residues. The CDR3 DNA reads as TGTGCCAGCAGCCAAGATCAGGAGGGGGGGCGCAATGAGCAGTTCTTC. It specifies CASSQDQEGGRNEQFF.

V usage is TRBV15 and J usage is TRBJ2-7; the D gene is possibly TRBD2 (5 bases). CDR3 length: 19 residues. Germline CDR1 and CDR2: LNHNV and YYDKDF (reference sequence). V lost 0 bases, J lost 2 bases, and 23 bases lay in between. The CDR3 DNA sequence: TGTGCCACCAGCAGAGATTATTTGCAGGACTTTAGCCCTACCTACGAGCAGTACTTC. Translating it yields CATSRDYLQDFSPTYEQYF.

The chain carries TRBV6-4 and TRBJ2-3; 9 bases line up with TRBD2. The CDR3 is made up of 15 amino acids. Germline CDR1 and CDR2: MRHNA and SNTAGT. V dropped 3 bases and J dropped 2; count of bases not matched to a gene: 3. This CDR3 reads CASSERGGTTDTQYF. The CDR3 DNA sequence: TGTGCCAGCAGTGAGCGGGGGGGCACCACAGATACGCAGTATTTT.

This rearrangement joins TRBV15 to TRBJ2-5; tentative D call: TRBD1 (7 bases). In germline, CDR1 is LNHNV, CDR2 YYDKDF (reference sequence). The V gene lost 0 bases and the J gene lost 8 bases, with 16 bases spanning the gap. The CDR3 is 15 residues long. The CDR3 DNA reads TGTGCCACCAGCAGAGATTATCAGGGGGGCGTAACCCAGTACTTC. Its translation: CATSRDYQGGVTQYF.

V and J are TRBV5-6 and TRBJ1-6; TRBD1 is a possible D gene (6 bases). Trimming removed 6 bases from V and 6 bases from J, with 16 bases in between. The CDR3 loop spans 15 amino acids. The germline gives CDR1 SGHDT, CDR2 YYEEEE. This CDR3 is CASNSAGASNSPLHF. The CDR3 coding sequence is TGTGCCAGCAATTCAGCAGGGGCTAGTAATTCACCCCTCCACTTT. Based on the CDR3 plus reference TRBV5-6 and TRBJ1-6, the full variable domain is DAGVTQSPTHLIKTRGQQVTLRCSPKSGHDTVSWYQQALGQGPQFIFQYYEEEERQRGNFPDRFSGHQFPNYSSELNVNALLLGDSALYLCASNSAGASNSPLHFGNGTRLTVT.

The rearrangement links TRBV7-6 to TRBJ2-5; tentatively, D is TRBD2 (5 bases). The better agreement between TRBJ2-7 and the DNA end casts doubt on the J call. The V gene's germline CDR1 is SGHVS and CDR2 FNYEAQ. The CDR3 spans 14 residues. The CDR3 DNA is TGTGCCAGCAGCTTAGGTTCGGGGTCCTACGAGCAGTACTTC. Translating gives CASSLGSGSYEQYF.

This chain connects TRBV11-2 to TRBJ1-2; D is perhaps TRBD1 (6 bases). From germline, CDR1 is SGHAT and CDR2 FQNNGV. This CDR3 comprises 18 residues. V lost 5 bases and J lost 1, with 23 bases in between. CDR3 region: CASSRIHYPGDHNYGYTF. The CDR3, as DNA: TGTGCCAGCAGCCGTATCCATTATCCAGGGGACCATAACTATGGCTACACCTTC. The entire variable domain, with the rest obtained from reference TRBV11-2 and TRBJ1-2, is as follows: EAGVAQSPRYKIIEKRQSVAFWCNPISGHATLYWYQQILGQGPKLLIQFQNNGVVDDSQLPKDRFSAERLKGVDSTLKIQPAKLEDSAVYLCASSRIHYPGDHNYGYTFGSGTRLTVV.

This clone was observed a handful of times. The chain links TRBV10-3 to TRBJ1-3; 7 bases line up with TRBD1. The CDR3 contains 14 residues. Looked up from germline, CDR1 is ENHRY and CDR2 is SYGVKD. V trimming: 0 bases; J trimming: 5 bases; junction bases outside the gene matches: 1. Written as DNA, the CDR3 is TGTGCCATCAGTGAGTCGGGACAGCGAAACACCATATATTTT. It is translated as CAISESGQRNTIYF.

The count of this clone is one. The V gene is TRBV10-3, the J gene TRBJ1-3; D uncertain. The ends were cut back, 10 bases at V and 8 bases at J, with 15 bases in the middle. CDR3 length: 12 amino acids. Looked up from germline, CDR1 is ENHRY and CDR2 is SYGVKD. The CDR3 spells CASGERVDTIYF. In DNA, the CDR3 is TGTGCCAGCGGCGAGAGGGTTGACACCATATATTTT.

The chain joins TRBV4-1 to TRBJ2-5, with 8 bases matching TRBD2. With V trimmed by 1 base and J by 13 bases, 8 bases remained unmatched. The CDR3 consists of 13 residues. Germline values: CDR1 MGHRA, CDR2 YSYEKL. The CDR3, as DNA: TGCGCCAGCAGCCAAGTTGCGGGGGGCCATCGGTACTTC. Its translation: CASSQVAGGHRYF.

This chain connects TRBV27 to TRBJ2-1; D might be TRBD2 (6 bases). Deletions cut 4 bases from V and 8 bases from J, with 12 bases between. This CDR3 contains 13 residues. Germline-derived CDR1 and CDR2 are MNHEY and SMNVEV (reference sequence). The DNA for the CDR3 is TGTGCCAGCAGTTACCAGACTAGGCATGAGCAGTTCTTC. Its translation is CASSYQTRHEQFF.

The chain carries TRBV5-1 and TRBJ1-2; maybe TRBD1 (6 bases). The germline CDR1 and CDR2 sequences are SGHRS and YFSETQ. V shed 6 bases and J shed 3 bases, with 18 bases lying between them. This CDR3 spans 15 amino acids. CDR3 sequence (DNA): TGCGCCAGCACCAACGGGGGGCAGGGTGACTATGGCTACACCTTC. Its translation is CASTNGGQGDYGYTF.

This sequence joins TRBV5-8 and TRBJ1-3, with D perhaps matching TRBD1 (5 bases). Trimming pared 3 bases from V and 1 base from J, leaving 14 bases between. Germline lookup yields CDR1 SGHTS and CDR2 YDEGEE. CDR3 length equals 16 residues. The CDR3 reads CASSWGPGPSGNTIYF. Here the CDR3 DNA reads TGTGCCAGCAGCTGGGGTCCGGGGCCATCTGGAAACACCATATATTTT.

Only a few counts were recorded for this clone. This chain connects TRBV20-1 to TRBJ1-2; possible D gene TRBD1, 5 bases. Trimming took 4 bases from V and 6 from J, leaving 9 bases between them. CDR1 and CDR2 (germline): DFQATT, SNEGSKA (reference sequence). The CDR3 is 11 amino acids. The CDR3 nucleotides are TGCAGTGCTATTTGGGACCATGGCTACACCTTC. Translated, it gives CSAIWDHGYTF.

V gene TRBV7-9 combines with J gene TRBJ2-2, with D uncertain. The assigned J gene may be wrong: the sequence end matches TRBJ1-3 better. Germline-derived CDR1 and CDR2 are SEHNR and FQNEAQ (reference sequence). This CDR3 has 14 amino acids. This chain's CDR3 is CASSQGHSGNTIYF. The CDR3 DNA reads TGTGCCAGCAGCCAAGGCCACTCTGGAAACACCATATATTTT.

The chain uses TRBV28 and TRBJ1-5; D might be TRBD1 (6 bases). Germline V gene lookup returns CDR1 MDHEN and CDR2 SYDVKM. The CDR3 contains 17 residues. The V and J ends lost 4 bases and 4 bases respectively, with 20 bases between them. CDR3: CASSSYRRDTRNQPQHF. In nucleotides, the CDR3 is TGTGCCAGCAGTTCCTACCGACGGGACACTAGGAATCAGCCCCAGCATTTT.

This rearrangement joins TRBV5-8 to TRBJ1-1; possible D gene TRBD1, 6 bases. V lost 4 bases and J 5 bases, leaving 15 bases between the germline ends. CDR3 size: 14 residues. Per the germline V gene, CDR1 is SGHTS and CDR2 is YDEGEE. CDR3 DNA sequence: TGTGCCAGCAGCATCGGACAGATTAGAACTGAAGCTTTCTTT. This codes for CASSIGQIRTEAFF.

This rearrangement joins TRBV27 to TRBJ2-5, with TRBD1 identical over 9 bases. The V and J ends lost 5 bases and 5 bases, in that order; junction bases with no gene match: 6. The germline gives CDR1 MNHEY, CDR2 SMNVEV (reference sequence). The CDR3 is made up of 14 amino acids. In DNA form, the CDR3 reads TGTGCCAGCAGTCCGTCGGGACAGGGTGAGACCCAGTACTTC. Translated, it gives CASSPSGQGETQYF.

The chain employs TRBV19 and TRBJ2-7; D is perhaps TRBD1 or TRBD2 (6 bases each). V was trimmed by 1 base and J by 6 bases, leaving 10 bases between them. Germline lookup yields CDR1 LNHDA and CDR2 SQIVND (reference sequence). This CDR3 is built from 13 residues. The CDR3 loop is CASSIVGGREQYF. The CDR3 DNA follows: TGTGCCAGTAGTATAGTAGGGGGGCGCGAGCAGTACTTC. The full variable domain, in which reference TRBV19 and TRBJ2-7 provide the parts outside the CDR3, is DGGITQSPKYLFRKEGQNVTLSCEQNLNHDAMYWYRQDPGQGLRLIYYSQIVNDFQKGDIAEGYSVSREKKESFPLTVTSAQKNPTAFYLCASSIVGGREQYFGPGTRLTVT.

This chain connects TRBV4-1 to TRBJ2-4; weak D call: TRBD2 (5 bases). Trimming removed 6 bases at V and 1 base at J, with 25 bases between. The CDR3 contains 19 residues. CDR1 and CDR2 from the germline V gene are MGHRA and YSYEKL. The CDR3 DNA sequence: TGCGCCAGCAGACCCCCCGGTGGACCGAGGAGGAAGGCCAAAAACATTCAGTACTTC. Translation: CASRPPGGPRRKAKNIQYF.

This clone has only one observation. The chain has TRBV4-3 and TRBJ2-7; TRBD1 matches at 7 bases. Losses at the gene ends were 2 bases for V and 6 bases for J; bases not matched to a gene: 7. The CDR3 is 14 residues long. In germline, CDR1 is LGHNA, CDR2 YSLEER. This CDR3 is CASSQTHTGVEQYF. As DNA, the CDR3 is TGCGCCAGCAGCCAAACGCACACAGGGGTCGAGCAGTACTTC.

The chain uses TRBV6-4 and TRBJ1-1; possible D gene TRBD1, 6 bases. This CDR3 is 15 amino acids long. Germline values: CDR1 MRHNA, CDR2 SNTAGT. The V and J ends lost 7 bases and 2 bases respectively, with 17 bases between them. As DNA, the CDR3 is TGTGCCAGCATCTACTACAGGGTTCTAAACACTGAAGCTTTCTTT. Amino acid sequence: CASIYYRVLNTEAFF.

The chain uses TRBV18 and TRBJ2-7; 7 nucleotides agree with TRBD1. Germline V lookup: CDR1 KGHSH, CDR2 LQKENI. Trimming removed 2 bases from V and 2 bases from J; junction bases left unmatched: 0. The CDR3 spans 13 residues. CDR3 DNA: TGTGCCAGCTCACCAGACAGGGCCTACGAGCAGTACTTC. Its translation is CASSPDRAYEQYF.

The chain combines TRBV7-9 with TRBJ1-3; the D is unclear. Deletions cut 5 bases from V and 4 bases from J, with 6 bases between. The CDR3 covers 12 residues. The germline CDR1 and CDR2 sequences are SEHNR and FQNEAQ (reference sequence). As DNA, the CDR3 is TGTGCCAGCAGCCCGCGCGGAAACACCATATATTTT. This gives the protein CASSPRGNTIYF.

V and J are TRBV7-2 and TRBJ2-3, with TRBD2 matching over 15 bases. V was pared by 5 bases and J by 2 bases, with 5 bases of the junction left unmatched. CDR3 length: 17 residues. Germline CDR1 and CDR2: SGHTA and FQGNSA. The CDR3 reads CASSRGLAGGVTDTQYF. Here the CDR3 DNA reads TGTGCCAGCAGCCGGGGACTAGCGGGGGGAGTCACAGATACGCAGTATTTT. Full variable domain (outside the CDR3, taken from reference TRBV7-2 and TRBJ2-3): GAGVSQSPSNKVTEKGKDVELRCDPISGHTALYWYRQSLGQGLEFLIYFQGNSAPDKSGLPSDRFSAERTGGSVSTLTIQRTQQEDSAVYLCASSRGLAGGVTDTQYFGPGTRLTVL.

The J gene is TRBJ2-5, the V gene TRBV6-5; 7 bases map to TRBD2. V shed 6 bases, J shed 7 bases, and the junction held 8 bases outside the gene matches. The V gene's germline CDR1 is MNHEY and CDR2 SVGAGI. The CDR3 length is 13 residues. The DNA of the CDR3 is TGTGCCAGCAGCCGGGGGGACGACGTGACCCAGTACTTC. Protein sequence: CASSRGDDVTQYF.

The chain combines TRBV5-1 with TRBJ1-1; 7 nucleotides agree with TRBD1. This CDR3 spans 16 amino acids. From germline, CDR1 is SGHRS and CDR2 YFSETQ. The V gene end was trimmed by 4 bases and the J gene end by 1 base; junction bases not matched to a gene: 10. CDR3: CASSRGAGGTNTEAFF. Here the CDR3 DNA reads TGCGCCAGCAGCAGAGGCGCAGGGGGTACGAACACTGAAGCTTTCTTT. The entire variable domain, with the rest obtained from reference TRBV5-1 and TRBJ1-1, is as follows: KAGVTQTPRYLIKTRGQQVTLSCSPISGHRSVSWYQQTPGQGLQFLFEYFSETQRNKGNFPGRFSGRQFSNSRSEMNVSTLELGDSALYLCASSRGAGGTNTEAFFGQGTRLTVV.

This clone was counted a single time. The rearrangement uses TRBV9 and TRBJ2-7; D is perhaps TRBD2 (7 bases). V lost 3 bases to trimming and J lost 7 bases, with 14 bases between them. The V gene's germline CDR1 is SGDLS and CDR2 YYNGEE. This CDR3 is 13 amino acids long. The CDR3 bases are TGTGCCAGCAGCGCGGGGGGCCAGGGGGAGCAGTACTTC. It specifies CASSAGGQGEQYF. The full variable domain, completed using reference TRBV9 and TRBJ2-7, is DSGVTQTPKHLITATGQRVTLRCSPRSGDLSVYWYQQSLDQGLQFLIQYYNGEERAKGNILERFSAQQFPDLHSELNLSSLELGDSALYFCASSAGGQGEQYFGPGTRLTVT.

The chain combines TRBV4-1 with TRBJ2-1; D is uncertain. The V and J ends lost 1 base and 8 bases respectively, with 12 bases between them. The CDR3 contains 14 residues. CDR1 MGHRA and CDR2 YSYEKL come from the germline V gene. DNA for the CDR3: TGCGCCAGCAGCCAAGGGCCCCTGTCCGATGAGCAGTTCTTC. This translates into CASSQGPLSDEQFF.

The chain employs TRBV5-4 and TRBJ2-3; D is undetermined. V lost 4 bases and J 2 bases, leaving 5 bases between the germline ends. Germline V CDR1 and CDR2: SGHNT, YYREEE (reference sequence). There are 12 residues in the CDR3. The chain's CDR3 is CASSKFTDTQYF. Written as DNA, the CDR3 is TGTGCCAGCAGCAAATTCACAGATACGCAGTATTTT.